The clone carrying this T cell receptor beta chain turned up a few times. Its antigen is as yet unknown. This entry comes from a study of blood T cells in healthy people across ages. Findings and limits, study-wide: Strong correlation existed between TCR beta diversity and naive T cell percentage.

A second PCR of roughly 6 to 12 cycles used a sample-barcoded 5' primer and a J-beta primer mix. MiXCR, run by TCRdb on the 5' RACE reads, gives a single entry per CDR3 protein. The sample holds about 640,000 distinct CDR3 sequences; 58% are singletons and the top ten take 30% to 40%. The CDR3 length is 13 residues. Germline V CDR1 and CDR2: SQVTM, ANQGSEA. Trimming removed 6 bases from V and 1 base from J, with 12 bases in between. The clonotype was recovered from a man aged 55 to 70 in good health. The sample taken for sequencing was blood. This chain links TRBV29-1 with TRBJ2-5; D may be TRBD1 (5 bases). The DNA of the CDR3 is TGCAGCGTCTCCCCAACAGGCCAAGAGACCCAGTACTTC. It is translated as CSVSPTGQETQYF. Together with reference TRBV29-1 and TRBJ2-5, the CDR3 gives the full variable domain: SAVISQKPSRDICQRGTSLTIQCQVDSQVTMMFWYRQQPGQSLTLIATANQGSEATYESGFVIDKFPISRPNLTFSTLTVSNMSPEDSSIYLCSVSPTGQETQYFGPGTRLLVL.